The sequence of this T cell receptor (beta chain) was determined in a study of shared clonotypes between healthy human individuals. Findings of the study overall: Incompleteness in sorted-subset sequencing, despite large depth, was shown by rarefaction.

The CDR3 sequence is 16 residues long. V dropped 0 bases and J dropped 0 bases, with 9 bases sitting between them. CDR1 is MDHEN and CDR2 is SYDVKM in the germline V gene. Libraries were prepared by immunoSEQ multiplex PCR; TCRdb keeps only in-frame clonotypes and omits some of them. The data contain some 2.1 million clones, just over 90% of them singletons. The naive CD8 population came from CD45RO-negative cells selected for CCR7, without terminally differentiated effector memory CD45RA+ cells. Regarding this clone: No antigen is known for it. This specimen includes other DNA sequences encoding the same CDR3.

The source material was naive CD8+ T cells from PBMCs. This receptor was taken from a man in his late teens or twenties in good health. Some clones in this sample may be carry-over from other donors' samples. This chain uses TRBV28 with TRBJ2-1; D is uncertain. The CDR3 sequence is CASSLWGASSYNEQFF. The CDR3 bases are TGTGCCAGCAGTTTATGGGGCGCGAGCTCCTACAATGAGCAGTTCTTC.